This T cell receptor beta chain was documented in a study of blood T cell repertoires in COVID-19. Study-level information: Researchers got acute and convalescent COVID-19 samples from the United States, Italy and Spain. Sources were T cells, B-cell-depleted T cells, or PBMCs; the material itself was cDNA or gDNA.

Losses at the gene ends were 4 bases for V and 7 bases for J; bases not matched to a gene: 5. This CDR3 has 15 residues. Germline CDR1 is SGHTA and CDR2 is FQGNSA. Original processing methods: By means of reference gene primer amplification, nucleated cell counts were estimated. Some clones are missing from TCRdb's copy, which holds only in-frame ones; the method was immunoSEQ multiplex PCR. V and J calls and clone size come straight from that table; D and trimming were deduced from the DNA. The sample lists around 240,000 clones; roughly four fifths were seen once. The chain carries TRBV7-2 and TRBJ2-2; 11 positions agree with TRBD2. Sequencing was carried out using peripheral blood. This TCR was recovered from a woman aged 50 to 60 with acute or convalescent COVID-19. CDR3 loop: CASSSTSGGRGELFF. The CDR3 DNA is TGTGCCAGCAGCTCAACTAGCGGGGGCCGCGGGGAGCTGTTTTTT.